Here is one T cell receptor (beta chain) with its context. This record belongs to a study of blood T cell repertoires in COVID-19. Data came from immunoSEQ multiplex PCR; TCRdb stores just in-frame clones and leaves some out. The table shows 20,000 to 30,000 clones, with around 90% occurring only once. CDR1 and CDR2 (germline): MNHEY, SMNVEV (reference sequence). The germline V and J ends were trimmed by 0 bases and 5 bases, with 17 bases remaining between them. CDR3 length: 16 residues. The chain links TRBV27 to TRBJ2-7, with a tentative D call TRBD1 (6 bases). The specimen was peripheral blood. The TCR comes from a man aged 65-85 years with active COVID-19. Here the CDR3 reads CASSLSSQGIWDEQYF. The CDR3 region has the DNA TGTGCCAGCAGTTTATCAAGTCAGGGGATCTGGGACGAGCAGTACTTC.